This TCR beta chain was recovered during a study of blood T cell repertoires in COVID-19. Across the whole study: COVID-19 samples from acute and convalescent phases originated in the United States, Italy and Spain. From T cells, B-cell-depleted T cells, or PBMCs came the material, which was cDNA or gDNA.

Between the trimmed V and J ends, which lost 4 bases and 5 bases, there was a span of 15 bases. Germline loops: CDR1 KGHSH, CDR2 LQKENI. CDR3 length: 14 residues. Authors' methods: From reference gene primer amplification, estimates of nucleated cell counts were derived. Repertoires were generated with immunoSEQ multiplex PCR, while TCRdb's copy carries only in-frame clones and drops some. V and J calls and clone size come straight from that table; D and trimming were deduced from the DNA. In the table there are some 210,000 clones, about 83% of which are singletons. The source is a woman in her seventies with active or convalescent COVID-19. The sample taken for sequencing was peripheral blood. The gene calls are TRBV18 and TRBJ2-7, with D unclear. The CDR3 is CASSLEAVLHEQYF. CDR3 DNA sequence: TGTGCCAGCTCACTAGAGGCGGTACTCCACGAGCAGTACTTC.